What follows are 18 T cell receptor beta chains derived from one specimen sequenced in a study of cytotoxic CD8 clonotypes in ibrutinib-treated CLL. Assay: immunoSEQ multiplex PCR; the TCRdb copy retains only in-frame clones and omits some. The table records some 150,000 clones, roughly 77% of them present only once. The material sequenced was PBMCs, taken after 12 months of ibrutinib treatment. These receptors originate from a human donor with chronic lymphocytic leukemia.

The chain couples TRBV7-9 to TRBJ2-7; the match to TRBD1 covers 8 bases. The V gene's germline CDR1 is SEHNR and CDR2 FQNEAQ (reference sequence). This CDR3 comprises 15 residues. The ends lost 4 bases at V and 5 bases at J; junction bases unmatched: 10. DNA of the CDR3: TGTGCCAGCAGCTACGGGGACAGGCCAGGGGACGAGCAGTACTTC. Translating it yields CASSYGDRPGDEQYF.

This clone was seen just once. V is TRBV2 and J is TRBJ2-1; D gene uncertain. The CDR3 sequence is 13 residues long. Germline lookup yields CDR1 SNHLY and CDR2 FYNNEI. Between the trimmed V and J ends, which lost 3 bases and 5 bases, there was a span of 8 bases. The CDR3 sequence: CASSEVGNNEQFF. CDR3 DNA sequence: TGTGCCAGCAGTGAGGTAGGGAACAATGAGCAGTTCTTC. The full variable domain, completed using reference TRBV2 and TRBJ2-1, is EPEVTQTPSHQVTQMGQEVILRCVPISNHLYFYWYRQILGQKVEFLVSFYNNEISEKSEIFDDQFSVERPDGSNFTLKIRSTKLEDSAMYFCASSEVGNNEQFFGPGTRLTVL.

The chain recombines TRBV2 with TRBJ1-4; perhaps TRBD1 as D (6 bases). Trimming left V 10 bases short and J 5 bases short, with 14 bases between. The V gene's germline CDR1 is SNHLY and CDR2 FYNNEI. The CDR3 loop spans 13 amino acids. CDR3: CATRQAPNEKLFF. CDR3 nucleotide sequence: TGTGCCACCAGACAGGCCCCCAATGAAAAACTGTTTTTT.

The chain recombines TRBV7-2 with TRBJ2-3; no clear D gene. The ends were cut back, 3 bases at V and 1 base at J, with 8 bases in the middle. Germline CDR1 and CDR2: SGHTA and FQGNSA. This CDR3 has 14 amino acids. The CDR3 bases are TGTGCCAGCAGCTTTAATTGGGGCACAGATACGCAGTATTTT. Translated: CASSFNWGTDTQYF.

The rearrangement links TRBV9 to TRBJ2-3; tentative D call: TRBD2 (7 bases). Trimming removed 0 bases at V and 0 bases at J, with 11 bases between. This CDR3 has 16 amino acids. CDR1 is SGDLS, CDR2 YYNGEE, per germline. CDR3 amino acids: CASSVEGGSSTDTQYF. For the CDR3, the DNA is TGTGCCAGCAGCGTAGAGGGGGGGTCTAGCACAGATACGCAGTATTTT.

The chain employs TRBV7-9 and TRBJ1-4, with 8 nucleotides matching TRBD1. Germline lookup yields CDR1 SEHNR and CDR2 FQNEAQ (reference sequence). The CDR3 loop spans 15 amino acids. V dropped 5 bases and J dropped 5; count of bases not matched to a gene: 7. CDR3 amino acids: CASSPQGTGNEKLFF. CDR3 nucleotides: TGTGCCAGCAGCCCACAAGGGACAGGAAATGAAAAACTGTTTTTT.

The J gene is TRBJ2-2, the V gene TRBV2, with D perhaps matching TRBD2 (5 bases). The CDR3 has 14 residues. V was pared by 6 bases and J by 4 bases, with 12 bases between. Germline V CDR1 and CDR2: SNHLY, FYNNEI. The CDR3 region is CASSLVGSTGELFF. As DNA, the CDR3 is TGTGCCAGCAGCTTAGTTGGGAGCACCGGGGAGCTGTTTTTT. Supplemented by reference TRBV2 and TRBJ2-2, the full variable domain reads EPEVTQTPSHQVTQMGQEVILRCVPISNHLYFYWYRQILGQKVEFLVSFYNNEISEKSEIFDDQFSVERPDGSNFTLKIRSTKLEDSAMYFCASSLVGSTGELFFGEGSRLTVL.

This clone turned up a few times. The V gene is TRBV5-1, the J gene TRBJ1-1; the D gene is possibly TRBD1 (5 bases). This CDR3 is built from 14 residues. Trimming cost V 1 base and J 3 bases, with 10 bases left between them. In germline, CDR1 is SGHRS, CDR2 YFSETQ. The DNA for the CDR3 is TGCGCCAGCAGCTTGATCGGACACGACACTGAAGCTTTCTTT. Its translation: CASSLIGHDTEAFF.

This clone was recorded once. The V and J genes are TRBV5-5 and TRBJ2-7, with unresolved D. CDR1 and CDR2 from the germline V gene are SGHKS and YYEKEE (reference sequence). The CDR3 has 11 amino acids. Between the trimmed V and J ends, which lost 5 bases and 0 bases, there was a span of 3 bases. CDR3 loop: CASSFSYEQYF. As DNA, the CDR3 is TGTGCCAGCAGTTTCTCCTACGAGCAGTACTTC.

CDR3 residues: CASRSRGALDYGYTF. The CDR3 region has the DNA TGTGCCAGCCGATCCCGGGGGGCACTAGACTATGGCTACACCTTC. The V call is TRBV9, the J call TRBJ1-2; D possibly corresponds to TRBD1 (6 bases). The CDR3 sequence is 15 residues long. The ends were cut back, 7 bases at V and 3 bases at J, with 19 bases in the middle. In germline, CDR1 is SGDLS, CDR2 YYNGEE.

The genes are TRBV7-2 and TRBJ2-5; D call uncertain. CDR1 is SGHTA, CDR2 FQGNSA, per germline. Trimming removed 2 bases from V and 2 bases from J, with 9 bases in between. The CDR3 runs 14 residues. The CDR3 coding sequence is TGTGCCAGCAGCTTATATCGCGAACAAGAGACCCAGTACTTC. Translating gives CASSLYREQETQYF.

The chain couples TRBV4-1 to TRBJ1-1, with a tentative D call TRBD1 (5 bases). Germline V gene sequence: CDR1 MGHRA, CDR2 YSYEKL. Trimming removed 7 bases at V and 1 base at J, with 13 bases between. The CDR3 consists of 14 residues. The DNA of the CDR3 is TGCGCCAGCAACCAGGGATTGAGGAACACTGAAGCTTTCTTT. Its protein is CASNQGLRNTEAFF.

Sample share makes this clone medium-sized. The gene calls are TRBV4-2 and TRBJ1-2; D unclear. Germline V gene lookup returns CDR1 LGHNA and CDR2 YNFKEQ. Trimming removed 0 bases from V and 6 bases from J, with 23 bases in between. This CDR3 spans 18 amino acids. The CDR3 reads CASSQDQVVSAPLHGYTF. Here the CDR3 DNA reads TGTGCCAGCAGCCAAGATCAGGTCGTGTCAGCCCCCCTGCATGGCTACACCTTC.

Remarks on this clone: Other DNA sequences in the sample encode the same CDR3. V gene TRBV19 combines with J gene TRBJ1-5; unclear D gene. The CDR3 spans 13 residues. Germline lookup yields CDR1 LNHDA and CDR2 SQIVND (reference sequence). V was trimmed by 3 bases and J by 2 bases, leaving 5 bases between them. The CDR3 DNA sequence: TGTGCCAGTAGTATTTCGCGCAATCAGCCCCAGCATTTT. Translating gives CASSISRNQPQHF.

The CDR3: CASSLGQGAGNTEAFF. In nucleotides, the CDR3 is TGTGCCAGCAGCCTCGGACAGGGAGCAGGGAACACTGAAGCTTTCTTT. The V and J genes are TRBV5-4 and TRBJ1-1; 8 bases fit TRBD1. V trimming: 4 bases; J trimming: 1 base; junction bases outside the gene matches: 9. Germline CDR1 is SGHNT and CDR2 is YYREEE (reference sequence). CDR3 length: 16 amino acids.

In regard to this clone: A read error may produce the germline difference seen at one junction end. The V gene is TRBV7-7, the J gene TRBJ2-3, with 9 bases fitting TRBD1. CDR3 length: 14 amino acids. CDR1 and CDR2 (germline): SSHAT, FNYEAQ (reference sequence). CDR3 in DNA: TGTGCTAGCAGCTTCAGACAGGGGGTAGATACGCAGTATTTT. Its protein product is CASSFRQGVDTQYF.

CDR3 coding DNA: TGTGCCAGCAGCTTGGTGGATACGCAGTATTTT. As protein: CASSLVDTQYF. The chain joins TRBV5-8 to TRBJ2-3; D unclear. This CDR3 region has 11 residues. Trimming shortened V by 0 bases and J by 6 bases, and 2 bases separated the two germline ends. Germline V gene data show CDR1 as SGHTS and CDR2 as YDEGEE.

The V gene is TRBV9, the J gene TRBJ1-3; a possible D gene is TRBD1 (6 bases). This CDR3 spans 16 amino acids. Germline lookup yields CDR1 SGDLS and CDR2 YYNGEE. Deletions cut 4 bases from V and 0 bases from J, with 14 bases between. CDR3 sequence reads: CASSQQTGTSGNTIYF. The DNA of the CDR3 is TGTGCCAGCAGCCAGCAGACAGGTACCTCTGGAAACACCATATATTTT.